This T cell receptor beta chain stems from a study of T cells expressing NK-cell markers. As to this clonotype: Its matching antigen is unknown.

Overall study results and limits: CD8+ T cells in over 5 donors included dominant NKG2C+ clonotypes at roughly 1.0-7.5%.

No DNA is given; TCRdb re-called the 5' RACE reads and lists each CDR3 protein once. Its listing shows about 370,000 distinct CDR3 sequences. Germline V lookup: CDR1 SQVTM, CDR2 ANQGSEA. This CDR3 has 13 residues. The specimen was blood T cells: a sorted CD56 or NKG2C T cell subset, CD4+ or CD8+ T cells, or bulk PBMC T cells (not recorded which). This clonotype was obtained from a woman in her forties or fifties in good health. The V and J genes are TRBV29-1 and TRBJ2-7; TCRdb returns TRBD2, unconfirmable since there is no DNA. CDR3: CSVGLAGPHEQYF.